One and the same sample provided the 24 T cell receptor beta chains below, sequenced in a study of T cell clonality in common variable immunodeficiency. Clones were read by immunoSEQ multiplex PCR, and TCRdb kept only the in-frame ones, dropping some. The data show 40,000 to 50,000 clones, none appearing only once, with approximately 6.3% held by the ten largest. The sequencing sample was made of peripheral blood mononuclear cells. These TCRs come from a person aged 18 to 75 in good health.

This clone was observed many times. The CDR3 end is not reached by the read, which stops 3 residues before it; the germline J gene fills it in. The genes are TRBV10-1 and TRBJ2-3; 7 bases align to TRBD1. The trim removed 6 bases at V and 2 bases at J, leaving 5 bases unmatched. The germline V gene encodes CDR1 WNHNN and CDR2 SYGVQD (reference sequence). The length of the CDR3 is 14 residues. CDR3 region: CASRPGGNTDTQYF. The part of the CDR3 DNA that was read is TGCGCCAGCAGGCCAGGGGGTAACACAGATACG.

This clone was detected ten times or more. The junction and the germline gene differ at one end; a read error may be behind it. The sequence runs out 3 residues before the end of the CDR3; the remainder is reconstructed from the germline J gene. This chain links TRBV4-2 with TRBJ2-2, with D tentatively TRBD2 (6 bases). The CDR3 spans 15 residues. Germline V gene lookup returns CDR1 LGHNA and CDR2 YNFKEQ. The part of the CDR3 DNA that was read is TGCGCCAGCAGCCAAGCACTAGCCTACACCGGGGAG. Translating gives CASSQALAYTGE. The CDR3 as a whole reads CASSQALAYTGELFF.

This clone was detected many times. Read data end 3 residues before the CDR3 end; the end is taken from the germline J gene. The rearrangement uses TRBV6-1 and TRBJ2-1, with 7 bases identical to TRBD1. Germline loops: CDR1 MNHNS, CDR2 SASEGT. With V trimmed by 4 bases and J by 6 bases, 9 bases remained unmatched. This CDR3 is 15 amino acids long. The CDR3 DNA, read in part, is TGTGCCAGCAGTGTTCAGGGGGTAAGGCTCAATGAG. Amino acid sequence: CASSVQGVRLNE. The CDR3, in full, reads CASSVQGVRLNEQFF.

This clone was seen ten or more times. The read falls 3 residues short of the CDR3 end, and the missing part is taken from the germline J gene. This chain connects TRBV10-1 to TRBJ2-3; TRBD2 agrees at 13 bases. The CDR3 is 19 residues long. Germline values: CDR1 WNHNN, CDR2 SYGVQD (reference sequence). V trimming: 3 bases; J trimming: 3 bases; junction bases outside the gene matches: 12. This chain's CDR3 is CASSDGLAGDLVPTDTQYF. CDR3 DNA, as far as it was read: TGCGCCAGCAGTGACGGACTAGCGGGGGACCTAGTTCCGACAGATACG.

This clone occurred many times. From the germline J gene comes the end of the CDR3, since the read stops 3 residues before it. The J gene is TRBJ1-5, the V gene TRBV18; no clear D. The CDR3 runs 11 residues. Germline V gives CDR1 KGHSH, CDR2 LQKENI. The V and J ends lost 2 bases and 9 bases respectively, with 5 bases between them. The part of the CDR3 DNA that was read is TGTGCCAGCTCACCAACTGGGCCC. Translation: CASSPTGP. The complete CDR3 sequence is CASSPTGPQHF.

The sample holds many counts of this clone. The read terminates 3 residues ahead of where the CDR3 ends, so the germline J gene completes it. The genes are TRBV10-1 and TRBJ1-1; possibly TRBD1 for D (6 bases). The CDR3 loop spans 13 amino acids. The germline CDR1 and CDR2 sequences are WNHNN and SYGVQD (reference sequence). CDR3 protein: CASSESEQGRAFF. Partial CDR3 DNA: TGCGCCAGCAGTGAGTCGGAGCAGGGGAGA.

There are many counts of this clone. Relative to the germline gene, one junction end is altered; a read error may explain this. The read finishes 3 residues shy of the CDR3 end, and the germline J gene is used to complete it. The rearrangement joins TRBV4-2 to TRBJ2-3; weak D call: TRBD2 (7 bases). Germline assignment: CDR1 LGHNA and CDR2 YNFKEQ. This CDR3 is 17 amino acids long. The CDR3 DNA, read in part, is TGCGCCAGCAGCCAAGATTCGGCGGGGGCGGGCACAGATACG. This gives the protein CASSQDSAGAGTDT. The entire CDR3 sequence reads CASSQDSAGAGTDTQYF.

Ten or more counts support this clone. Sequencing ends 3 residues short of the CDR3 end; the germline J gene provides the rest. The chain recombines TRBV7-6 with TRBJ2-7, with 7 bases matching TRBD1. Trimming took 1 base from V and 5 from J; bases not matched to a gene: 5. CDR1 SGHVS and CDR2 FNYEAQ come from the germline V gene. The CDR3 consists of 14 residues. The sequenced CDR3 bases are TGTGCCAGCAGCTTAGGGACAGGAGGCAACGAG. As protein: CASSLGTGGNE. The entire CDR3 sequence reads CASSLGTGGNEQYF.

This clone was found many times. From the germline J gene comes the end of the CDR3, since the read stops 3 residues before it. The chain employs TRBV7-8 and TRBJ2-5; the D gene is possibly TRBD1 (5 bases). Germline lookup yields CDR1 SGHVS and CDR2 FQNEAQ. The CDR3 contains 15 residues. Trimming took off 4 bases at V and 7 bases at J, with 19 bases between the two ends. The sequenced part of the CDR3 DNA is TGTGCCAGCAGCTCACCCGCGCTAGGCAGGGTGACC. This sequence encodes CASSSPALGRVT. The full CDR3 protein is CASSSPALGRVTQYF.

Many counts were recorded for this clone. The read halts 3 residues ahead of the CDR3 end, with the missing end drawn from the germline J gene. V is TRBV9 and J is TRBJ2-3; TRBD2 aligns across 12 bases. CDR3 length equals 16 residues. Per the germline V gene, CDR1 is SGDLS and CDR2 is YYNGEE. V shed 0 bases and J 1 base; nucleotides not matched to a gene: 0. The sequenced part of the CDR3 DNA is TGTGCCAGCAGCGTAGGGACTAGCGGGGGCACAGATACG. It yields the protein CASSVGTSGGTDT. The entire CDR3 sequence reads CASSVGTSGGTDTQYF.

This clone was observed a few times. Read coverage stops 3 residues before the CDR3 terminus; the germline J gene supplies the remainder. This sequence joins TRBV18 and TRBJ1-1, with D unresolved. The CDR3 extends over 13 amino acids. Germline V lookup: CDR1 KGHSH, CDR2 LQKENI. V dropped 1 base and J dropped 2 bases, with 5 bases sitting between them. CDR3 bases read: TGTGCCAGCTCACCACAAGCAAACACTGAA. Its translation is CASSPQANTE. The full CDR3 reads CASSPQANTEAFF.

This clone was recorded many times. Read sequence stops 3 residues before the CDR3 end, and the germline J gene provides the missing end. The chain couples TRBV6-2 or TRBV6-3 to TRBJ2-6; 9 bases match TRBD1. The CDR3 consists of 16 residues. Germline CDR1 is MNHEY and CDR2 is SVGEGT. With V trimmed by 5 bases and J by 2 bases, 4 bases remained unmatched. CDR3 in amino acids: CASSPTGGTGANVLTF. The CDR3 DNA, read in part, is TGTGCCAGCAGTCCTACAGGGGGCACTGGGGCCAACGTC.

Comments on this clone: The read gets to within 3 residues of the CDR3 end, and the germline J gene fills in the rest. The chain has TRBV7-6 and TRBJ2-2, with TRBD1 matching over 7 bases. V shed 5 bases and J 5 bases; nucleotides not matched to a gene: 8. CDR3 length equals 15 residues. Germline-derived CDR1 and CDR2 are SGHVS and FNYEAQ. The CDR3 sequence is CASSPRQGVTGELFF. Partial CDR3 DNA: TGTGCCAGCAGCCCACGACAGGGAGTGACCGGGGAG.

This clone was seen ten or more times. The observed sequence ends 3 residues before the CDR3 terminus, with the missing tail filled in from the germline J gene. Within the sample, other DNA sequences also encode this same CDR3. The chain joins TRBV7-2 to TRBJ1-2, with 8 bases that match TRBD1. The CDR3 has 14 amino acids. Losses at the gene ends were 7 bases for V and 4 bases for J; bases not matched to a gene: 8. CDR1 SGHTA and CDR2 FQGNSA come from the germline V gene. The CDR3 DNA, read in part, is TGTGCCAGCACCCGGACAGGGCGTATCTATGGC. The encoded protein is CASTRTGRIYG. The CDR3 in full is CASTRTGRIYGYTF.

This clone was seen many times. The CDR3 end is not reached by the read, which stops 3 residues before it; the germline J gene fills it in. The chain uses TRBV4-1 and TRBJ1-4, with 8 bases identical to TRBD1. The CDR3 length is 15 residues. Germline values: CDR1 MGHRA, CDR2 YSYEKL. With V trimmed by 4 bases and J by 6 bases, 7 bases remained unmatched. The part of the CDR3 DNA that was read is TGCGCCAGCAGCCGAGAAGACAGGGGATATGAAAAA. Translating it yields CASSREDRGYEK. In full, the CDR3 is CASSREDRGYEKLFF.

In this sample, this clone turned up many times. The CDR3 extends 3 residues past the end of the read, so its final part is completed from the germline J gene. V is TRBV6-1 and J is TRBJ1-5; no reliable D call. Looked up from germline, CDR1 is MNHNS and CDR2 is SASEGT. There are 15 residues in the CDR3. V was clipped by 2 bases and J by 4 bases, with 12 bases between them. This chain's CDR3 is CASSEIRVTNQPQHF. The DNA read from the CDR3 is TGTGCCAGCAGTGAAATTAGGGTCACTAATCAGCCC.

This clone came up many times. The sequenced CDR3 bases are TGTGCCTGGAGTATAACAGGGTCGGGGGAGACC. It is translated as CAWSITGSGET. The whole CDR3 protein is CAWSITGSGETQYF. This sequence joins TRBV30 and TRBJ2-5; TRBD1 is a possible D gene (6 bases). Read data end 3 residues before the CDR3 end; the end is taken from the germline J gene. The CDR3 runs to 14 residues. Germline-derived CDR1 and CDR2 are GTSNPN and SVGIG (reference sequence). Trimming cost V 2 bases and J 5 bases, with 15 bases left between them. The complete variable domain, with remaining parts taken from reference TRBV30 and TRBJ2-5, reads SQTIHQWPATLVQPVGSPLSLECTVEGTSNPNLYWYRQAAGRGLQLLFYSVGIGQISSEVPQNLSASRPQDRQFILSSKKLLLSDSGFYLCAWSITGSGETQYFGPGTRLLVL.

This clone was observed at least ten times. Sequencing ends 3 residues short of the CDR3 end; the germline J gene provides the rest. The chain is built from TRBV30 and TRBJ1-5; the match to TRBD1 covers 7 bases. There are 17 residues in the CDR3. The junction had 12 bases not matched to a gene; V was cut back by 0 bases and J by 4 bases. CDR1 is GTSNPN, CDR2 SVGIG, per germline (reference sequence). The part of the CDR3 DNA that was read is TGTGCCTGGAGTGTACGATTCGACAGGGTGGTAAATCAGCCC. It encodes CAWSVRFDRVVNQP. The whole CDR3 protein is CAWSVRFDRVVNQPQHF.

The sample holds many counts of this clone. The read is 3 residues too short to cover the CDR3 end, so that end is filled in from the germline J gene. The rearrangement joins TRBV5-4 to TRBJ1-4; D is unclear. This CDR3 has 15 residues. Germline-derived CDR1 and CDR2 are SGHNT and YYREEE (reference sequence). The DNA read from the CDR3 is TGTGCCAGCAGCTTGTTTACCGGGTATGGCTCACCA. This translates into CASSLFTGYGSP. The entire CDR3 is CASSLFTGYGSPLFF.

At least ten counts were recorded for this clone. CDR3 residues: CASSRTPYSNQPQHF. The sequenced part of the CDR3 DNA is TGTGCCAGTAGCCGGACACCGTATAGCAATCAGCCC. The chain joins TRBV19 to TRBJ1-5, with D tentatively TRBD1 (5 bases). Read data end 3 residues before the CDR3 end; the end is taken from the germline J gene. This CDR3 has 15 amino acids. Trimming removed 6 bases from V and 0 bases from J, with 12 bases in between. Per germline, CDR1 LNHDA and CDR2 SQIVND (reference sequence).

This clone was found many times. The covered CDR3 bases are TGCAGCGTTGAACGGCGGACAGCTACGAGCACAGATACG. This translates into CSVERRTATSTDT. In full, the CDR3 reads CSVERRTATSTDTQYF. The J gene is TRBJ2-3, the V gene TRBV29-1, with D maybe TRBD1 (6 bases). The DNA ends 3 residues before the CDR3 does, and the rest of the CDR3 is filled in from the germline J gene. CDR1 and CDR2 (germline): SQVTM, ANQGSEA. Deletions cut 2 bases from V and 0 bases from J, with 15 bases between. This CDR3 is built from 16 residues.

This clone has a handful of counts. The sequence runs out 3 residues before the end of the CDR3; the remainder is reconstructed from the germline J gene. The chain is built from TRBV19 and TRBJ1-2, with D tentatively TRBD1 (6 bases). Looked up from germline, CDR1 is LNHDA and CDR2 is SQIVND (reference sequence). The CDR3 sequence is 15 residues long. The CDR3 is CASSDPGQHSYDYTF. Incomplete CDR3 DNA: TGTGCCAGTTCCGATCCGGGACAACACTCCTACGAC. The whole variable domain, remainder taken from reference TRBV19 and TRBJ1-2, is DGGITQSPKYLFRKEGQNVTLSCEQNLNHDAMYWYRQDPGQGLRLIYYSQIVNDFQKGDIAEGYSVSREKKESFPLTVTSAQKNPTAFYLCASSDPGQHSYDYTFGSGTRLTVV.

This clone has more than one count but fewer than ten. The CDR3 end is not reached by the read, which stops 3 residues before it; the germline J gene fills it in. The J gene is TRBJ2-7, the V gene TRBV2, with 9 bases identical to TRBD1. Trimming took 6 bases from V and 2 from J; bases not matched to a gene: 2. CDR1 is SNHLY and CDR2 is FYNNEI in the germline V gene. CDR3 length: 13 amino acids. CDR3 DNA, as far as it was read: TGTGCCAGCAGGGACAGGGGAGCCTACGAG. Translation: CASRDRGAYE. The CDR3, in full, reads CASRDRGAYEQYF. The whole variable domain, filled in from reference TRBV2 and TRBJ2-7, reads EPEVTQTPSHQVTQMGQEVILRCVPISNHLYFYWYRQILGQKVEFLVSFYNNEISEKSEIFDDQFSVERPDGSNFTLKIRSTKLEDSAMYFCASRDRGAYEQYFGPGTRLTVT.

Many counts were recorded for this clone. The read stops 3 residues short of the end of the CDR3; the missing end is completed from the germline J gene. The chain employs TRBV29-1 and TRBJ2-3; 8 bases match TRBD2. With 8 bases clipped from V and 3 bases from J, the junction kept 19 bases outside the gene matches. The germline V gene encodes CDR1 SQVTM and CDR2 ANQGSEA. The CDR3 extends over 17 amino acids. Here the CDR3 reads CSSTGSEREGWTDTQYF. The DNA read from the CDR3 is TGCAGCAGTACAGGATCCGAACGGGAGGGTTGGACAGATACG.